This TCR beta chain was sequenced during a study of beta chain features in type 1 diabetes. The V end lost 4 bases, the J end lost 0 bases, and 16 bases lay between the germline ends. CDR3 length equals 17 residues. Germline CDR1 reads LGHNA; CDR2 reads YNFKEQ. Regarding the study as a whole: In all four CD4+ subsets, TCRB CDR3 length was significantly, moderately reduced in type 1 diabetes. It was among patients, rather than healthy donors, that naive, central memory and Treg TCRB repertoires appeared more similar. Diminished insertions and augmented deletions at VDJ junctions characterized type 1 diabetes patients.

Comment on this clone: The antigen is unknown.

Expressed TCRB transcripts were sequenced after all isolated RNA was converted to cDNA. Sequencing of naive, central memory and regulatory T cell samples gave an average of around 4 million reads. This table comes from immunoSEQ multiplex PCR, and its TCRdb copy is limited to in-frame clones, with some not included. The table records a few hundred thousand clones, approximately 24% of them present only once. The clonotype originates from a woman younger than 45 with type 1 diabetes. The V call is TRBV4-2, the J call TRBJ2-1, with D perhaps TRBD2 (6 bases). What was sequenced was naive CD4+ T cells from blood. The chain's CDR3 is CASSPEPAGPSYNEQFF. CDR3 sequence (DNA): TGTGCCAGCAGCCCGGAGCCCGCGGGGCCCTCCTACAATGAGCAGTTCTTC.